The TCR beta chain described here comes from a study of T cell repertoires in cytomegalovirus infection. This clonotype was detected once. Its specificity is unknown. Trimming took off 8 bases at V and 6 bases at J, with 17 bases between the two ends. In germline, CDR1 is LNHNV, CDR2 YYDKDF (reference sequence). This CDR3 contains 14 residues. TCRdb independently ran MiXCR on the reads; one entry per CDR3 protein. The sample holds approximately 910,000 distinct CDR3 sequences, less than 35% seen once. Sequenced here: cultured CD8+ T cells from PBMCs, sampled from culture after CMV antigen stimulation. This chain uses TRBV15 with TRBJ2-4, with D tentatively TRBD1 or TRBD2 (6 bases each). The clonotype was recovered from a human donor in good health (CMV status not recorded). Some clones in this sample may be carry-over from other donors' samples. CDR3 nucleotides: TGTGCCACCGAAGGGGGGTCCGGGGGAAACATTCAGTACTTC. It translates to CATEGGSGGNIQYF.